The present TCR beta chain was sequenced within a study of T cells in Graves' hyperthyroidism and ophthalmopathy. Study-level points and caveats: In simple terms, a model built on 13 V-J features told ophthalmopathy apart from stable hyperthyroidism. The blood repertoire included most of the expanded thyroid clonotypes above 0.001.

Ten or more counts support this clonotype. Its target is not known. Germline lookup yields CDR1 MGHDK and CDR2 SYGVNS. This CDR3 has 14 amino acids. Unmatched junction bases numbered 3, after V lost 6 bases and J lost 2 bases. TCR beta CDR3 sequences were amplified from RNA transcripts. The TCR CDR3 was amplified in a first-round RT-PCR using the HTBI primer set. A single record per CDR3 protein comes from TCRdb applying MiXCR to the multiplex PCR reads. The table lists roughly 500,000 distinct CDR3 sequences, under 60% of them singletons. This sequence originates from an adult woman with Graves' disease, either hyperthyroidism or ophthalmopathy (not recorded which). Sequenced input: peripheral blood or thyroid tissue (not recorded which). The chain has TRBV25-1 and TRBJ2-7; TRBD1 matches at 11 bases. In DNA, the CDR3 is TGTGCCAGCAGCGGGACAGGGGGGCCCTACGAGCAGTACTTC. Translation gives CASSGTGGPYEQYF.